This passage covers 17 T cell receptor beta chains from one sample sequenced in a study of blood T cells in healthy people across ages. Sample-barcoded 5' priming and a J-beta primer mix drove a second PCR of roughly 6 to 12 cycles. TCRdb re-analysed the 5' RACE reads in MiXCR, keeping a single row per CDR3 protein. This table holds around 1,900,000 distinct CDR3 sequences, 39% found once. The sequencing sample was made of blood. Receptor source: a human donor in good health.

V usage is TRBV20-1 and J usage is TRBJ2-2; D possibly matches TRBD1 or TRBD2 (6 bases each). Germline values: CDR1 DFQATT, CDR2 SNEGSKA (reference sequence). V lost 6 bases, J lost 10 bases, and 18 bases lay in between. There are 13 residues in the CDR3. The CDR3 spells CSANPTGREELFF. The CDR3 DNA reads TGCAGTGCAAATCCTACAGGGCGGGAGGAGCTGTTTTTT.

The CDR3 bases are TGCAGTGCTCCCGGGACTACCAGGAAAGAGCTGTTTTTT. It encodes CSAPGTTRKELFF. The J gene is TRBJ2-2, the V gene TRBV20-1; 7 bases are a match to TRBD2. The trim removed 5 bases at V and 11 bases at J, leaving 11 bases unmatched. This CDR3 region has 13 residues. Germline CDR1 DFQATT, CDR2 SNEGSKA (reference sequence).

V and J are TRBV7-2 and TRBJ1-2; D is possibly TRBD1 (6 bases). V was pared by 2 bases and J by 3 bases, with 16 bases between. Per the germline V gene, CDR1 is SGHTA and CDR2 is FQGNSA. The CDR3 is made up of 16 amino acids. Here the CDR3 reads CASSLRPGQWDYGYTF. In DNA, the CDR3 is TGTGCCAGCAGCTTACGACCGGGACAATGGGACTATGGCTACACCTTC.

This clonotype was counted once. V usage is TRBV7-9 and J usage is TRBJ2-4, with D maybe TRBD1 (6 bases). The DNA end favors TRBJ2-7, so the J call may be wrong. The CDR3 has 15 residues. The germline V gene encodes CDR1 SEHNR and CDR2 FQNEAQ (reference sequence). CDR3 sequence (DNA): TGTGCCAGCAGCTTCAAAATACCAGGGGTCTACGAGCAGTACTTC. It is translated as CASSFKIPGVYEQYF.

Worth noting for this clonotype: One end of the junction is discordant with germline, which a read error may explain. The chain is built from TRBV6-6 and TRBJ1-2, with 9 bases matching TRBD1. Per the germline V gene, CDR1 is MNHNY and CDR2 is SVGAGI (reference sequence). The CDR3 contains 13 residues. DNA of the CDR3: TGTGGCAGCAGTTGGACAGGGGAGCTTGGCTACACCTTC. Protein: CGSSWTGELGYTF.

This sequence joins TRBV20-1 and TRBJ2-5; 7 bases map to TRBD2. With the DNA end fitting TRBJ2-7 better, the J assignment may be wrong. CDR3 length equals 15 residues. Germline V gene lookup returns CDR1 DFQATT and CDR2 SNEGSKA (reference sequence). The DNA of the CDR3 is TGCAGTGCTAGAGACCCTAGCGGAGCTACCTACGAGCAGTACTTC. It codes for CSARDPSGATYEQYF.

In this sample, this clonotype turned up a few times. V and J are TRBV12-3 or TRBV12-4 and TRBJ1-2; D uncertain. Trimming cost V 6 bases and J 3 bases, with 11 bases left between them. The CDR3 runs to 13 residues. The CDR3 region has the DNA TGTGCCAGCAGGTCTTACGGGGACTATGGCTACACCTTC. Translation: CASRSYGDYGYTF.

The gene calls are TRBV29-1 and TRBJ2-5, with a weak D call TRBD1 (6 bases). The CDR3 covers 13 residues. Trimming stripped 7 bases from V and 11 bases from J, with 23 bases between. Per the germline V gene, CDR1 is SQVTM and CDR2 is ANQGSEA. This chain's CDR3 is CSGRTAITVKQYF. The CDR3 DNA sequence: TGCAGCGGCAGGACAGCAATAACTGTCAAGCAGTACTTC.

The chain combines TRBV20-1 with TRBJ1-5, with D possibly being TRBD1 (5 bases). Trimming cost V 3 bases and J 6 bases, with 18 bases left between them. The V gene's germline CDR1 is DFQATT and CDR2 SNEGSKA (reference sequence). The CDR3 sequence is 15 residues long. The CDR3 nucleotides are TGCAGTGCTAGTCGGGGGGGTGGGGGTGGTCAGCCCCAGCATTTT. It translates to CSASRGGGGGQPQHF.

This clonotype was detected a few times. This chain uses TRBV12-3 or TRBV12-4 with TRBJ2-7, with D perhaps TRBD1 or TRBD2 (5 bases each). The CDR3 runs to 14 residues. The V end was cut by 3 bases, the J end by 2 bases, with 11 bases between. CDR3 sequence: CASSFSGAAYEQYF. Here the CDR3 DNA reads TGTGCCAGCAGTTTTTCCGGGGCTGCCTACGAGCAGTACTTC.

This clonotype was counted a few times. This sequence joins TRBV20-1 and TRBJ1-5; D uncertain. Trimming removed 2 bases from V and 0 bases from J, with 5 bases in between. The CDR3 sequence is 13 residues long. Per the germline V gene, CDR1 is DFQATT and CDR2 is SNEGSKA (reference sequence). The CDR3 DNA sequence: TGCAGTGCTAGACCGTCTAGCAATCAGCCCCAGCATTTT. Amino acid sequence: CSARPSSNQPQHF.

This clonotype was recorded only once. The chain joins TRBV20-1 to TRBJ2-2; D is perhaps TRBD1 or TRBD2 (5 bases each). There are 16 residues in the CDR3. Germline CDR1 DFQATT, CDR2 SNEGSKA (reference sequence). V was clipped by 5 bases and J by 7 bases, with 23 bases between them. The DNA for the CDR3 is TGCAGTGCTCAGGAGATGGGGCTAGCTTTTAACGGGGAGCTGTTTTTT. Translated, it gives CSAQEMGLAFNGELFF.

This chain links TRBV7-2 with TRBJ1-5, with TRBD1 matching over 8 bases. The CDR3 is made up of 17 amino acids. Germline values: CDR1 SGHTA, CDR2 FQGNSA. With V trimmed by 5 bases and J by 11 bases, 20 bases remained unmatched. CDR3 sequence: CASSPLGRGLGQGTQHF. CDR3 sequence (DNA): TGTGCCAGCAGCCCCCTTGGCAGGGGGCTAGGTCAGGGGACCCAGCATTTT.

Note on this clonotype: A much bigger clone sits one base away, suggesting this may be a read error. CDR3 bases: TGTGCCAGCAGTTCCTGCTTGACGGAGCAAGAGACCCAGTACTTC. Encoded protein: CASSSCLTEQETQYF. The V and J genes are TRBV27 and TRBJ2-5; no clear D. V dropped 4 bases and J dropped 2 bases, with 14 bases sitting between them. This CDR3 contains 15 residues. Germline CDR1 and CDR2: MNHEY and SMNVEV (reference sequence).

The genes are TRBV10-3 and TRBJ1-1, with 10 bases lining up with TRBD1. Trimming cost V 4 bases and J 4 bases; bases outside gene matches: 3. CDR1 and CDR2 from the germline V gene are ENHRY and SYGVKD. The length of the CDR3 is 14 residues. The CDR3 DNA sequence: TGTGCCATCAGTGCGGGACAGGGGACCACTGAAGCTTTCTTT. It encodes CAISAGQGTTEAFF.

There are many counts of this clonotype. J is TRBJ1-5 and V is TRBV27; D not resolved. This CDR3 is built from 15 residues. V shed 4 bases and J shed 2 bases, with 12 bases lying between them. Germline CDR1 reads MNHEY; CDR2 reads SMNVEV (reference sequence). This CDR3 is CASSSGWSGNQPQHF. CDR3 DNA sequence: TGTGCCAGCAGTTCCGGGTGGTCGGGCAATCAGCCCCAGCATTTT.

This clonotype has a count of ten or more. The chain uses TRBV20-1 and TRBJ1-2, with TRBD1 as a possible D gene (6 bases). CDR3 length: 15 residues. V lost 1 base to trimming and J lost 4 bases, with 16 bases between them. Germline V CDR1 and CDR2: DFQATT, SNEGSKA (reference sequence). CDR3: CSARGFVEGVYGYTF. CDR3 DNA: TGCAGTGCTAGAGGGTTTGTTGAGGGGGTCTATGGCTACACCTTC.